What follows are 14 T cell receptor beta chains derived from one specimen sequenced in a study of blood T cell repertoires in COVID-19. Repertoires were generated with immunoSEQ multiplex PCR, while TCRdb's copy carries only in-frame clones and drops some. The repertoire has about 270,000 clones, around nine tenths of them found once; the top ten carry under 2%. Sequenced sample: peripheral blood. Every receptor here comes from a woman aged 60-75 years who had recovered from COVID-19.

This chain links TRBV18 with TRBJ2-3; D is possibly TRBD1 (5 bases). V lost 5 bases, J lost 1 base, and 16 bases lay in between. Germline V gene data show CDR1 as KGHSH and CDR2 as LQKENI. The CDR3 is 16 residues long. CDR3 sequence (DNA): TGTGCCAGCTCATTTTCAGGGCAACGTGGCACAGATACGCAGTATTTT. As protein: CASSFSGQRGTDTQYF.

Written as DNA, the CDR3 is TGTGCCAGCAAACAAGACAGGGGAAATTCACCCCTCCACTTT. Protein: CASKQDRGNSPLHF. The rearrangement links TRBV6-6 to TRBJ1-6; 8 nucleotides match TRBD1. Germline values: CDR1 MNHNY, CDR2 SVGAGI (reference sequence). This CDR3 is 14 amino acids long. After removal of 7 bases from V and 7 bases from J, the junction contained 6 bases not matched to a gene.

The chain employs TRBV9 and TRBJ2-7; TRBD1 matches 8 bases. Per the germline V gene, CDR1 is SGDLS and CDR2 is YYNGEE. This CDR3 is 16 amino acids long. After removal of 3 bases from V and 6 bases from J, the junction contained 14 bases not matched to a gene. The CDR3 loop is CASSGSNQGAVGEQYF. For the CDR3, the DNA is TGTGCCAGCAGCGGAAGTAACCAGGGGGCGGTGGGCGAGCAGTACTTC.

This chain links TRBV6-2 or TRBV6-3 with TRBJ1-4; the match to TRBD1 covers 9 bases. The V gene's germline CDR1 is MNHEY and CDR2 SVGEGT. V was pared by 4 bases and J by 0 bases, with 3 bases of the junction left unmatched. The CDR3 loop spans 16 amino acids. The CDR3 is CASSSTGGATNEKLFF. For the CDR3, the DNA is TGTGCCAGCAGTTCCACAGGGGGCGCAACTAATGAAAAACTGTTTTTT.

The chain joins TRBV5-3 to TRBJ1-6; possibly TRBD1 for D (5 bases). TRBV5-3 is an ORF, with its function uncertain. The length of the CDR3 is 17 residues. Trimming stripped 4 bases from V and 3 bases from J, with 17 bases between. The CDR3 nucleotides read TGTGCCAGAAGCCAAGGAGTGGGGGGTTACTATAATTCACCCCTCCACTTT. Protein: CARSQGVGGYYNSPLHF.

With respect to this clone: A junction boundary mismatches the germline segment, possibly from a read error. The chain joins TRBV7-6 to TRBJ1-2, with TRBD1 identical over 7 bases. The CDR3 contains 16 residues. Germline CDR1 reads SGHVS; CDR2 reads FNYEAQ. The CDR3 sequence: CASSRIGTVRNHGYTF. CDR3 DNA sequence: TGTGCCAGCAGCCGCATCGGGACAGTTCGTAACCATGGCTACACCTTC.

V is TRBV11-3 and J is TRBJ2-7; tentative D call: TRBD1 (5 bases). Germline V gene sequence: CDR1 SGHNT, CDR2 YENEEA. This CDR3 contains 13 residues. Trimming removed 5 bases at V and 9 bases at J, with 17 bases between. The CDR3 protein is CASSDTREHGQYF. DNA for the CDR3: TGTGCCAGCAGCGATACCAGGGAACACGGGCAGTACTTC.

V gene TRBV5-6 combines with J gene TRBJ2-3, with 10 bases lining up with TRBD2. The CDR3 is 16 amino acids. The germline CDR1 and CDR2 sequences are SGHDT and YYEEEE. The ends lost 6 bases at V and 6 bases at J; junction bases unmatched: 13. The DNA of the CDR3 is TGTGCCAGCAAGTTGTGGGGGGGACTAGCGCTTGATACGCAGTATTTT. Translated: CASKLWGGLALDTQYF.

This sequence joins TRBV20-1 and TRBJ2-5, with TRBD1 as a possible D gene (6 bases). The V gene lost 3 bases and the J gene lost 3 bases, with 11 bases spanning the gap. This CDR3 is 13 amino acids long. CDR1 DFQATT and CDR2 SNEGSKA come from the germline V gene (reference sequence). CDR3 DNA sequence: TGCAGTGCTAGTAACAGGGTTGAAGAGACCCAGTACTTC. As protein: CSASNRVEETQYF.

The chain couples TRBV18 to TRBJ1-2; D is perhaps TRBD1 (6 bases). The CDR3 spans 16 residues. Germline assignment: CDR1 KGHSH and CDR2 LQKENI. V gave up 3 bases and J gave up 4 bases, with 18 bases separating them. In nucleotides, the CDR3 is TGTGCCAGCTCACCTTCACAAAGTGGGACAAGCTATGGCTACACCTTC. Its protein is CASSPSQSGTSYGYTF. Using reference TRBV18 and TRBJ1-2 for the parts outside the CDR3, the full variable domain is NAGVMQNPRHLVRRRGQEARLRCSPMKGHSHVYWYRQLPEEGLKFMVYLQKENIIDESGMPKERFSAEFPKEGPSILRIQQVVRGDSAAYFCASSPSQSGTSYGYTFGSGTRLTVV.

This chain connects TRBV29-1 to TRBJ2-1; D uncertain. Trimming pared 2 bases from V and 2 bases from J, leaving 7 bases between. This CDR3 contains 13 residues. The germline CDR1 and CDR2 sequences are SQVTM and ANQGSEA. CDR3 sequence reads: CSVEPVAYNEQFF. As DNA, the CDR3 is TGCAGCGTTGAACCTGTAGCCTACAATGAGCAGTTCTTC.

The chain is built from TRBV20-1 and TRBJ2-6, with D uncertain. V shed 3 bases and J shed 0 bases, with 3 bases lying between them. The V gene's germline CDR1 is DFQATT and CDR2 SNEGSKA (reference sequence). The CDR3 totals 13 residues. The CDR3 DNA reads as TGCAGTGCTAGTTACTCTGGGGCCAACGTCCTGACTTTC. Encoded protein: CSASYSGANVLTF.

The chain employs TRBV4-1 and TRBJ1-2; D gene ambiguous. Trimming cost V 4 bases and J 5 bases, with 23 bases left between them. This CDR3 is built from 17 residues. CDR1 and CDR2 (germline): MGHRA, YSYEKL. The CDR3 sequence is CASSLQKLMATQYGYTF. The CDR3 region has the DNA TGCGCCAGCAGCCTCCAGAAATTGATGGCCACCCAATATGGCTACACCTTC.

This clone was recorded only once. This CDR3 is CATSAGNEQFF. CDR3 nucleotide sequence: TGTGCTACCTCCGCGGGCAATGAGCAGTTCTTC. The V and J genes are TRBV12-5 and TRBJ2-1, with D maybe TRBD2 (5 bases). In germline, CDR1 is LGHNT, CDR2 FRNRAP. This CDR3 spans 11 amino acids. V was clipped by 10 bases and J by 6 bases, with 10 bases between them.